This TCR beta chain was identified in a study of blood T cell repertoires in COVID-19. In the study overall: The study drew acute and convalescent COVID-19 samples from the United States, Italy and Spain.

Sequencing was performed with immunoSEQ multiplex PCR; in TCRdb, only in-frame clones are kept and a portion is missing. The repertoire has fewer than 200,000 clones, about 86% of them found once; the top ten carry roughly 19%. V dropped 4 bases and J dropped 8 bases, with 16 bases sitting between them. The CDR3 has 15 residues. Germline assignment: CDR1 SGHRS and CDR2 YFSETQ. J is TRBJ1-6 and V is TRBV5-1, with D possibly matching TRBD1 (6 bases). This clonotype was sampled from a woman in her seventies who had recovered from COVID-19. The sequenced sample consisted of peripheral blood. The CDR3 nucleotides are TGCGCCAGCAGCCCGGCGTGGGGGGGCGATTCACCCCTCCACTTT. Translating gives CASSPAWGGDSPLHF.